The source of this TCR beta chain is a study of T cells in Graves' hyperthyroidism and ophthalmopathy. RNA transcripts provided the source from which TCR beta CDR3 regions were amplified. In the first-round RT-PCR of the TCR CDR3, the HTBI primer set was used. TCRdb passed the multiplex PCR reads through MiXCR, listing each CDR3 protein once. The sample lists approximately 370,000 distinct CDR3 sequences, about a sixth seen once, with around 35% in the top ten. Patients aged 18 to 65 had newly diagnosed hyperthyroidism that had lasted under 2 months. It was uncontrolled infection, other autoimmune disease, pregnancy or lactation that excluded patients. Blood dates from first hyperthyroidism diagnosis, before any ophthalmopathy symptoms. This clonotype showed up just a few times. From germline, CDR1 is LNHDA and CDR2 SQIVND (reference sequence). The CDR3 length is 14 residues. Trimming pared 4 bases from V and 0 bases from J, leaving 10 bases between.

The receptor's source is a young woman with Graves' hyperthyroidism that later progressed to Graves' ophthalmopathy. The sequenced sample was blood. The chain recombines TRBV19 with TRBJ2-7; D may be TRBD1 (6 bases). The CDR3 sequence: CASSTTGSSYEQYF. The CDR3 coding sequence is TGTGCCAGTAGTACCACAGGGTCCTCCTACGAGCAGTACTTC.